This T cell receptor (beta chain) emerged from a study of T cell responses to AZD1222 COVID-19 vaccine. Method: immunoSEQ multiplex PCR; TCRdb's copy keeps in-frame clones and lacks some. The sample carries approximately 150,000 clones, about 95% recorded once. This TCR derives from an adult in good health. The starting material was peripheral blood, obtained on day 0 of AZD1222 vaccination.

CDR3 residues: CASSLLNGYGYTF. The CDR3, as DNA: TGTGCCAGCAGCTTGCTCAACGGCTATGGCTACACCTTC. J is TRBJ1-2 and V is TRBV5-6; D gene ambiguous. The germline V gene encodes CDR1 SGHDT and CDR2 YYEEEE. There are 13 residues in the CDR3. Trimming took 1 base from V and 4 from J, leaving 8 bases between them.